The following is a T cell receptor beta chain sequence with its context. The ends lost 3 bases at V and 3 bases at J; junction bases unmatched: 18. The germline gives CDR1 SGHTA, CDR2 FQGNSA. The CDR3 loop spans 19 amino acids. The sample belongs to a study of OX40 agonist ivuxolimab in advanced cancers. Clones were sequenced by immunoSEQ multiplex PCR, and TCRdb holds only the in-frame ones, with some missing. There are approximately 60,000 clones in the sample; around 84% occur only once, and under 30% lies in the top ten. This receptor was identified in an adult with an advanced solid tumor such as melanoma, head and neck, liver or kidney cancer. The sequencing used CD4+ or CD8+ T cells sorted from blood, collected in a trial of the OX40 agonist ivuxolimab. The rearrangement uses TRBV7-2 and TRBJ1-1; 8 bases map to TRBD1. CDR3 sequence: CASSFRSGGVGSRDTEAFF. The CDR3 DNA reads TGTGCCAGCAGCTTTAGGTCAGGGGGCGTAGGCAGTAGAGACACTGAAGCTTTCTTT.